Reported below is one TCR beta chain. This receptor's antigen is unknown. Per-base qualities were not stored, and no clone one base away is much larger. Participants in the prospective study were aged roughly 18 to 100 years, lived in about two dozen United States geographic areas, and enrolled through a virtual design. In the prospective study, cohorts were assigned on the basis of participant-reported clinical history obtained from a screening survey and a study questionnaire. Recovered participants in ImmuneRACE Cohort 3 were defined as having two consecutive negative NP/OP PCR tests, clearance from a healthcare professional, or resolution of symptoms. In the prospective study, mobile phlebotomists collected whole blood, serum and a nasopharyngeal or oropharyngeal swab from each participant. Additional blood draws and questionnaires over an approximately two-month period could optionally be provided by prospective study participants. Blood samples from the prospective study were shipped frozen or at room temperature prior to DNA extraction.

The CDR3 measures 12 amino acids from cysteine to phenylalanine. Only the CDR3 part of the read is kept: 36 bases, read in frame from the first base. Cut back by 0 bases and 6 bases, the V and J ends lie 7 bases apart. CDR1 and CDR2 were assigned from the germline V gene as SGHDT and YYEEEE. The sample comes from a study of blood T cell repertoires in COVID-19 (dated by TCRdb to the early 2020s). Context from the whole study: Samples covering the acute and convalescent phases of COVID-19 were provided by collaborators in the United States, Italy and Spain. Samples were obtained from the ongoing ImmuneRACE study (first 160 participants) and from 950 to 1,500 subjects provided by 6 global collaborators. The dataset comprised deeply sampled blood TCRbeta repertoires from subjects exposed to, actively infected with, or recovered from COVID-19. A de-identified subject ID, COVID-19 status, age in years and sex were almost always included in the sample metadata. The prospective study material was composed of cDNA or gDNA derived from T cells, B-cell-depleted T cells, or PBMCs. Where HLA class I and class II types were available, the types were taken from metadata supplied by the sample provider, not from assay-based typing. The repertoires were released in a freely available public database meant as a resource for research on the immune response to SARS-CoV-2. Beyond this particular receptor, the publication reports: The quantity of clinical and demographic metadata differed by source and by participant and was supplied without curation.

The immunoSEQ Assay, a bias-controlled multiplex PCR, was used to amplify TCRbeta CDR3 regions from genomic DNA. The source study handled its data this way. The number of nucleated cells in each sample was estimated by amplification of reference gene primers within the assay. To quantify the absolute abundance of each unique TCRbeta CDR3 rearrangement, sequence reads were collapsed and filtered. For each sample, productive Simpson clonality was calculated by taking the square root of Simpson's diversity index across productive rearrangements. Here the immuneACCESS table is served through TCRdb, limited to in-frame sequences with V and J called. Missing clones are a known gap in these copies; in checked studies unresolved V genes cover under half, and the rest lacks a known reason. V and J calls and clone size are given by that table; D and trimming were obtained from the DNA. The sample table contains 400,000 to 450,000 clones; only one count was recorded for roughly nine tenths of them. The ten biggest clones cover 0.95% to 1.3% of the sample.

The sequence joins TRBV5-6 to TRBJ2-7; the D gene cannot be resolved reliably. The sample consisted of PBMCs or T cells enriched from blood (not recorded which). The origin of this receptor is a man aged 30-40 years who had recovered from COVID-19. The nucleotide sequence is TGTGCCAGCAGCTTGGGTATCCTCGAGCAGTACTTC. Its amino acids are CASSLGILEQYF.